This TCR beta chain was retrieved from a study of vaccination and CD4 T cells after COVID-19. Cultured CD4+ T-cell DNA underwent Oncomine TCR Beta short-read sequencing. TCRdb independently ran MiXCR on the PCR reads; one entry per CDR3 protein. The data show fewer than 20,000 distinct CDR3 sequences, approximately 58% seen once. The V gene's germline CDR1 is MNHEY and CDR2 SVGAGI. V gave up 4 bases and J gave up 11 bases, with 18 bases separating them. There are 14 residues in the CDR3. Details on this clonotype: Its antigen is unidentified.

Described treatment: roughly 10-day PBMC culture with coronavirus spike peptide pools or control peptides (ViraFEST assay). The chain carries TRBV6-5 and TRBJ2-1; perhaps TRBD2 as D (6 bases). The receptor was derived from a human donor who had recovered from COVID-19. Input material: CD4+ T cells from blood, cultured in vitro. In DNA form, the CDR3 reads TGTGCCAGCAGTTCCCCGGGAGCCCTGATGAAGCAGTTCTTC. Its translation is CASSSPGALMKQFF.